This TCR beta chain was identified during a study of OX40 agonist ivuxolimab in advanced cancers. Libraries were prepared by immunoSEQ multiplex PCR; TCRdb keeps only in-frame clonotypes and omits some of them. The sample yields tens of thousands of clones, more than 80% seen once. The CDR3 loop spans 15 amino acids. Germline V gives CDR1 MNHNY, CDR2 SVGAGI (reference sequence). Trimming cost V 0 bases and J 5 bases, with 10 bases left between them. The clonotype was recovered from an adult with an advanced solid tumor such as melanoma, head and neck, liver or kidney cancer. Here the sequenced sample was CD4+ or CD8+ T cells sorted from blood, taken in a trial of the OX40 agonist ivuxolimab. The V and J genes are TRBV6-6 and TRBJ1-4; a weak D match, TRBD1 (5 bases). The CDR3, as DNA: TGTGCCAGCAGTTACTCGCTCAGGGTAAATGAAAAACTGTTTTTT. Its translation is CASSYSLRVNEKLFF.